This T cell receptor beta chain was obtained from a study of T cell changes during pregnancy in multiple sclerosis. Sequencing was performed with immunoSEQ multiplex PCR; in TCRdb, only in-frame clones are kept and a portion is missing. The top ten hold roughly 0.13% of the sample, which has about 75,000 clones, approximately 93% seen once. The starting material was CD4+ T cells from peripheral blood mononuclear cells, obtained after pregnancy. This clonotype was sampled from a female donor with multiple sclerosis, enrolled in a pregnancy study.

DNA for the CDR3: TGTGCCTGGAGTAGCCTAGCGGGAGTCCGAGGGGAGACCCAGTACTTC. This codes for CAWSSLAGVRGETQYF. This sequence joins TRBV30 and TRBJ2-5; 10 bases agree with TRBD2. The length of the CDR3 is 16 residues. Losses at the gene ends were 2 bases for V and 5 bases for J; bases not matched to a gene: 11. The germline V gene has CDR1 GTSNPN and CDR2 SVGIG (reference sequence).